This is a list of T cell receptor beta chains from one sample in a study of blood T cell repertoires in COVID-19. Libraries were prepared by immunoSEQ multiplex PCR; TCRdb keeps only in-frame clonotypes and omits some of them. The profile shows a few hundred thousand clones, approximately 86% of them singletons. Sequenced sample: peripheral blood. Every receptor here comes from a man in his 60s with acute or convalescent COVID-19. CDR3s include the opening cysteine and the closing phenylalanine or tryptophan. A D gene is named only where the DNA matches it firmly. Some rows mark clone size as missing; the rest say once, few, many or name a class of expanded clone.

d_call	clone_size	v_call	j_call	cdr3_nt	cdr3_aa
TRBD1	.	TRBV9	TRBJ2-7	TGTGCCAGCAGCTCGGGACAGGACTCGTACGAGCAGTACTTC	CASSSGQDSYEQYF
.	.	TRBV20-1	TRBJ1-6	TGCAGTGCTAGTCGCAGTCCCGCGGGGAATTCACCCCTCCACTTT	CSASRSPAGNSPLHF
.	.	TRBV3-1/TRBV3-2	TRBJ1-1	TGTGCCAGCAGCCAAGTCGGAGGGGCGGGGGCTTTCTTT	CASSQVGGAGAFF
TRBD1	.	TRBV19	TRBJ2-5	TGTGCCAGTAGGGCCGGGACAGGGAAAGAGACCCAGTACTTC	CASRAGTGKETQYF
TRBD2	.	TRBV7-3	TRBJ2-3	TGTGCCAGCAGCTTCGAAGCGGGGGTTGATGCAGATACGCAGTATTTT	CASSFEAGVDADTQYF
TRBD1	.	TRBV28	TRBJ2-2	TGTGCCAGCAGTTTATGGACTTTGGGACAGGGGACCGGGGAGCTGTTTTTT	CASSLWTLGQGTGELFF
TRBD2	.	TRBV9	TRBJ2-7	TGTGCCAGCAGCGTAGGGTCCGGGGGGGCCTACGAGCAGTACTTC	CASSVGSGGAYEQYF
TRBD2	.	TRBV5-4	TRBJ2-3	TGTGCCAGCAGCCAGGGACTAGCGGGGACAGATACGCAGTATTTT	CASSQGLAGTDTQYF
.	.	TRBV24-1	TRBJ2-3	TGTGCCACCAGTGATTTTTCCCAGCGGAGGGGCCAGGTAGATACGCAGTATTTT	CATSDFSQRRGQVDTQYF
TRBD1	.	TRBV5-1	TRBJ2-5	TGCGCCAGCAGCCCGGGACAGGGGGTGATAGAGACCCAGTACTTC	CASSPGQGVIETQYF
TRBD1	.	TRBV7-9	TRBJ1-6	TGTGCCAGCAGCCGAGGACAGGGGACTTCACCCCTCCACTTT	CASSRGQGTSPLHF
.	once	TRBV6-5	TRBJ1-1	TGTGCCAGCAGCCTTAGGGGATTTGGCACTGAAGCTTTCTTT	CASSLRGFGTEAFF
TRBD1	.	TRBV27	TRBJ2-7	TGTGCCAGCAGTTTTCGGACAGGGTTGGAGCAGTACTTC	CASSFRTGLEQYF
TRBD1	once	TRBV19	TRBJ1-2	TGTGCCAGTAGTATAGTTGACAGGGCTAACGGCTACACCTTC	CASSIVDRANGYTF
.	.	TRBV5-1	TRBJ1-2	TGCGCCAGCAGCTTGGGGACAGCTAAGGCTGGCTACACCTTC	CASSLGTAKAGYTF
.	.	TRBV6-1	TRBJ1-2	TGTGCCAGCAGTGAAGCGCAGGGCTGGGGTGGCTACACCTTC	CASSEAQGWGGYTF
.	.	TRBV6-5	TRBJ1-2	TGTGCCAGCACTGGACAGAACTATGGCTACACCTTC	CASTGQNYGYTF
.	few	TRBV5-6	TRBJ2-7	TGTGCCAGCAGCTTGGCAGGGGCGGTAGAGGCCTCCTACGAGCAGTACTTC	CASSLAGAVEASYEQYF
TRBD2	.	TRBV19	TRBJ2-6	TGTGCCACTAGCGGGGGGGCAATTGGGGCCAACGTCCTGACTTTC	CATSGGAIGANVLTF
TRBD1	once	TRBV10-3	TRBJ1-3	TGTGCCACGAAGGCGGGGACAGAACCTGGAAACACCATATATTTT	CATKAGTEPGNTIYF
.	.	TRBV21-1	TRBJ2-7	TGTGCCAGCAGCCAGGGGGGTGTCTTGAGCTACGAGCAGTACTTC	CASSQGGVLSYEQYF
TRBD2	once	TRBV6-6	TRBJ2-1	TGTGCCAGCAGTTACGGGGGGGATTACAATGAGCAGTTCTTC	CASSYGGDYNEQFF
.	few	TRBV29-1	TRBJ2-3	TGCAGCGTTGCTTCTCCTAGCACAGATACGCAGTATTTT	CSVASPSTDTQYF
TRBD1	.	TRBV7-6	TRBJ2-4	TGTGCCAGCAGCTTAGGGACAGGGTATACCAAAAACATTCAGTACTTC	CASSLGTGYTKNIQYF
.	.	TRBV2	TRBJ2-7	TGTGCCAGCAGTGAACCCCTTGGCAGTCTCTCCTACGAGCAGTACTTC	CASSEPLGSLSYEQYF
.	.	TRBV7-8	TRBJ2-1	TGTGCCAGCAGCTTAGAATTGGCAGGGCGGAATGAGCAGTTCTTC	CASSLELAGRNEQFF
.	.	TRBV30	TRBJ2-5	TGTGCCTGGAGTACTACTAGGAAAGAGACCCAGTACTTC	CAWSTTRKETQYF
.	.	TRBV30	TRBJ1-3	TGTGCCTGGAGTGTACAGCGGGTACCTGGAAACACCATATATTTT	CAWSVQRVPGNTIYF
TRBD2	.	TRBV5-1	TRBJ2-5	TGCGCCAGCAGCATTAGCGGGAGTCAAGAGACCCAGTACTTC	CASSISGSQETQYF
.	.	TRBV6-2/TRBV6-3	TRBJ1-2	TGTGCCAGCAGTTACCAGGGCAGCTATGGCTACACCTTC	CASSYQGSYGYTF
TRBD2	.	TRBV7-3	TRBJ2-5	TGTGCCAGCACCCGTGCGGGGGGGAGGGAGACCCAGTACTTC	CASTRAGGRETQYF
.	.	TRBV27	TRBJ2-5	TGTGCCAGCAGCGAGGGGGGGGGTACACAAGAGACCCAGTACTTC	CASSEGGGTQETQYF